A single sample gave rise to the 5 T cell receptor beta chains below, sequenced in a study of T cells expressing NK-cell markers. TCRdb reprocessed the 5' RACE reads and keeps a single row for each CDR3 protein, giving no DNA. In total, the table holds roughly 430,000 distinct CDR3 sequences. Source material: blood T cells: a sorted CD56 or NKG2C T cell subset, CD4+ or CD8+ T cells, or bulk PBMC T cells (not recorded which). These TCRs come from a woman between 18 and 70 years old in good health.

CDR3 residues: CASSQDLGAVLVNTEAFF. This chain uses TRBV4-3 with TRBJ1-1. Per germline, CDR1 LGHNA and CDR2 YSLEER. The CDR3 spans 18 residues.

The V and J genes are TRBV5-1 and TRBJ2-1; the TRBD2 assignment by TCRdb is unverifiable without DNA. There are 14 residues in the CDR3. CDR1 and CDR2 from the germline V gene are SGHRS and YFSETQ. The CDR3: CASTRLAGGNEQFF.

This CDR3 reads CASTGLANQETQYF. V usage is TRBV2 and J usage is TRBJ2-5; the D gene TCRdb calls, TRBD2, cannot be checked with no DNA. CDR1 SNHLY and CDR2 FYNNEI come from the germline V gene. This CDR3 is built from 14 residues. The full variable domain, completed using reference TRBV2 and TRBJ2-5, is EPEVTQTPSHQVTQMGQEVILRCVPISNHLYFYWYRQILGQKVEFLVSFYNNEISEKSEIFDDQFSVERPDGSNFTLKIRSTKLEDSAMYFCASTGLANQETQYFGPGTRLLVL.

The gene calls are TRBV6-2 or TRBV6-3 and TRBJ2-2. Per germline, CDR1 MNHEY and CDR2 SVGEGT. The CDR3 has 19 amino acids. The chain's CDR3 is CASSYITILRSRYTGELFF.

V usage is TRBV29-1 and J usage is TRBJ2-5; TCRdb names TRBD2, which stays unverified in the absence of DNA. Germline V gives CDR1 SQVTM, CDR2 ANQGSEA. The CDR3 sequence is 13 residues long. The CDR3: CSARKDPGETQYF.